This T cell receptor beta chain came from a study of blood T cell repertoires in COVID-19. Data came from immunoSEQ multiplex PCR; TCRdb stores just in-frame clones and leaves some out. Of 110,000 to 150,000 clones listed, approximately 80% are singletons. The sequence derives from a man between 65 and 85 years old who had recovered from COVID-19. Sequenced material: peripheral blood.

In nucleotides, the CDR3 is TGCAGTCCAAAGACGGGGGATACGCAGTATTTT. As protein: CSPKTGDTQYF. V and J are TRBV20-1 and TRBJ2-3; the D gene is possibly TRBD2 (5 bases). Germline CDR1 and CDR2: DFQATT and SNEGSKA (reference sequence). The CDR3 contains 11 residues. Trimming pared 8 bases from V and 6 bases from J, leaving 12 bases between.